These T cell receptor beta chains were read from a single sample in a study of early T cells in non-severe SARS-CoV-2 infection. TCRdb processed the 5' RACE reads anew with MiXCR; each CDR3 protein has one entry. The profile shows fewer than 20,000 distinct CDR3 sequences, roughly 6% of them singletons. Sequencing used whole blood. All receptors come from an adult who was a healthcare worker with PCR-confirmed SARS-CoV-2 infection or an uninfected control (not recorded which). Each CDR3 is given with its conserved first and last residue. The D gene is left open where the match is weak. Clone size is stated in some rows and not others, as once, few, many or a class when expanded.

. TRBJ2-7 TRBV12-3/TRBV12-4 many TGTGCCAGCAGTTTCTTCGCGGGTAGCGAGCAGTACTTC CASSFFAGSEQYF
. TRBJ2-1 TRBV12-3/TRBV12-4 many TGTGCCAGCAGTTTGTGGGGGTCTCCCAACCGCAATGAGCAGTTCTTC CASSLWGSPNRNEQFF
. TRBJ1-3 TRBV18 many TGTGCCAGCTCACCAGCCGACAGGGGAAACACCATATATTTT CASSPADRGNTIYF
TRBD1 TRBJ2-5 TRBV11-2 few TGTGCCAGCAGCGAGGGAGGACAGGGGACAGAGACCCAGTACTTC CASSEGGQGTETQYF
. TRBJ2-1 TRBV11-2 many TGTGCCAGCAGCTTAGATCTGGGACGGTACAATGAGCAGTTCTTC CASSLDLGRYNEQFF
. TRBJ2-3 TRBV15 many TGTGCCACCAGCAGAGATCATAGGAGAACGCAGTATTTT CATSRDHRRTQYF
TRBD2 TRBJ2-5 TRBV5-1 many TGCGCCAGCAGCTACCAAGCGGGGCAAGAGACCCAGTACTTC CASSYQAGQETQYF
. TRBJ1-2 TRBV20-1 many TGCAGTGCTAGCTCAAGACGGGATCGGGACACACGTTCCTATGACTACACCTTC CSASSRRDRDTRSYDYTF
. TRBJ2-1 TRBV14 . TGTGCCAGCAGGAGGCAGGGAAGAGACAATGAGCAGTTCTTC CASRRQGRDNEQFF
TRBD1 TRBJ1-1 TRBV29-1 many TGCAGCGTTACCGTTAACAGGGGTTGGGGGAACACTGAAGCTTTCTTT CSVTVNRGWGNTEAFF
. TRBJ2-6 TRBV4-2 many TGTGCCAGCAGCCAGGGAAGCTCTGGGGCCAACGTCCTGACTTTC CASSQGSSGANVLTF
TRBD1 TRBJ2-1 TRBV28 many TGTGCCAGCAGTTATCGAGGGGGCACCTACAATGAGCAGTTCTTC CASSYRGGTYNEQFF
TRBD1 TRBJ1-1 TRBV29-1 . TGCAGCGTAGCAGACAGGGGGCATGCTGAAGCTTTCTTT CSVADRGHAEAFF
. TRBJ2-7 TRBV10-3 many TGTGCCATCAGTGAGTCGCCCCTTTGGGGGGAAAGCTACGAGCAGTACTTC CAISESPLWGESYEQYF
. TRBJ2-1 TRBV28 many TGTGCCAGCAGTCCTCTCCATAATGAGCAGTTCTTC CASSPLHNEQFF
. TRBJ1-6 TRBV28 few TGTGCCAGCAGCCGCCGAGGACAGTATAATTCACCCCTCCACTTT CASSRRGQYNSPLHF
TRBD1 TRBJ1-6 TRBV18 medium-sized TGTGCCAGCTCACCTACCCTTCCGGGACAGGGCGGTTTCTCACCCCTCCACTTT CASSPTLPGQGGFSPLHF
. TRBJ2-1 TRBV28 many TGTGCCAGCAGCCCCACAACAGGGAGCCCCTACAATGAGCAGTTCTTC CASSPTTGSPYNEQFF
. TRBJ1-2 TRBV11-2 many TGTGCCAGCAGCTCGACTCCAGGGGTCGGCGGCTACACCTTC CASSSTPGVGGYTF
. TRBJ1-4 TRBV12-3/TRBV12-4 many TGTGCCAGCAGTTTAGGAGACAGTGCGAGAAAACTGTTTTTT CASSLGDSARKLFF
. TRBJ1-2 TRBV7-3 many TGTGCCAGCAGCCCCAGGAATTCTAACTATGGCTACACCTTC CASSPRNSNYGYTF
. TRBJ1-6 TRBV5-1 many TGCGCCAGCAGCTTGGTGGAGGGGTATTCACACCTCCACTTT CASSLVEGYSHLHF
. TRBJ2-3 TRBV20-1 medium-sized TGCAGTGCCCCGGGACCGGAGCCAGATACGCAGTATTTT CSAPGPEPDTQYF
. TRBJ2-7 TRBV19 many TGTGCCAGTAGTCGTAGTGGACAGTCCTACGAGCAGTACTTC CASSRSGQSYEQYF
. TRBJ2-2 TRBV4-2 . TGTGCCAGCAGCCAAGGTGGACCTGCCGGGGAGCTGTTTTTT CASSQGGPAGELFF
. TRBJ2-5 TRBV7-9 few TGTGCCAGCAGCCCAACCGGGACCCCCCAAGAGACCCAGTACTTC CASSPTGTPQETQYF
. TRBJ2-7 TRBV6-5 . TGTGCCAGCAGTTACTCGGGGGACTACGAGCAGTACTTC CASSYSGDYEQYF
. TRBJ2-6 TRBV29-1 . TGCAGCGGGACCAGGGCTGGGGCCAACGTCCTGACTTTC CSGTRAGANVLTF
TRBD2 TRBJ2-7 TRBV10-2 many TGCGCCAGCTTTGGAGGGAGGGGATACGAGCAGTACTTC CASFGGRGYEQYF
. TRBJ2-3 TRBV5-4 . TGTGCCAGCAGGGAGGGGGCAGATACGCAGTATTTT CASREGADTQYF
. TRBJ1-5 TRBV28 many TGTGCCAGCAGTTTAGGGTCGATTCAGGGAGGCAATCAGCCCCAGCATTTT CASSLGSIQGGNQPQHF
. TRBJ1-1 TRBV6-6 many TGTGCCAGCAGCAGGCACACTGAAGCTTTCTTT CASSRHTEAFF
. TRBJ2-2 TRBV12-3/TRBV12-4 few TGTGCCAGCACCGGGCAGTCGAACACCGGGGAGCTGTTTTTT CASTGQSNTGELFF
. TRBJ2-2 TRBV24-1 many TGTGCCACCAGTGATTTGCGGGACACCGGGGAGCTGTTTTTT CATSDLRDTGELFF
. TRBJ2-7 TRBV5-1 . TGCGCCAGCAGCTTGGATACTCCTACCTACGAGCAGTACTTC CASSLDTPTYEQYF
. TRBJ2-1 TRBV3-1 few TGTGCCAGCAGCCAAGCTCCCCAGGGTCCGCAGTTCTTC CASSQAPQGPQFF
TRBD1 TRBJ1-6 TRBV20-1 medium-sized TGCAGTGCTAGGGGACAGGGGGCCTCCTATAATTCACCCCTCCACTTT CSARGQGASYNSPLHF